These 9 T cell receptor beta chains came from one sample sequenced in a study of human T cells and chemical hapten exposure (dated by TCRdb to about 2021). Sample time point, as interpreted from the label and publication: patch test 3, about 24 weeks after DPC sensitization. According to the study, the label for this sample's treatment or condition signals: therapeutic diphenylcyclopropenone sensitization with weekly scalp DPC. Receptor amplification or capture employed RACE. Reads for this sample came from a NextSeq 500. TCRdb handled the public reads itself, with Q25 trimming in fastp and clone calling in MiXCR, and kept productive beta chains. Rows with one shared CDR3 protein collapse into an entry with the most common genes and DNA. Across this sample there are under 200,000 distinct CDR3 sequences, with around 30% seen only once. The leading ten clones occupy 2.1% of the sample. The source material was whole blood, sampled in connection with sensitization to the hapten diphenylcyclopropenone (DPC). All receptors come from a woman under 30 with alopecia areata. Some clones in this sample may be carry-over from other donors' samples.

This clonotype was observed a handful of times. The rearrangement uses TRBV6-5 and TRBJ2-7; D unclear. This CDR3 spans 11 amino acids. Trimming left V 5 bases short and J 4 bases short, with 6 bases between. Germline values: CDR1 MNHEY, CDR2 SVGAGI. CDR3: CASSMGYEQYF. The CDR3 nucleotides read TGTGCCAGCAGTATGGGGTACGAGCAGTACTTC.

This sequence joins TRBV7-9 and TRBJ2-5; D is possibly TRBD2 (7 bases). Germline CDR1 is SEHNR and CDR2 is FQNEAQ (reference sequence). Trimming took off 5 bases at V and 2 bases at J, with 21 bases between the two ends. The CDR3 contains 17 residues. Here the CDR3 DNA reads TGTGCCAGCAGCCGGTACTCTGGCGGGGGCCTTCAAGAGACCCAGTACTTC. Translation gives CASSRYSGGGLQETQYF.

This clonotype showed up just a few times. The rearrangement uses TRBV25-1 and TRBJ2-7; the D is unclear. The CDR3 is 12 residues long. The germline V and J ends were trimmed by 3 bases and 0 bases, with 3 bases remaining between them. Germline CDR1 MGHDK, CDR2 SYGVNS. The DNA of the CDR3 is TGTGCCAGCAGTGAGTTCTCCTACGAGCAGTACTTC. Encoded protein: CASSEFSYEQYF.

This clonotype turned up a few times. The V call is TRBV19, the J call TRBJ1-2; D unclear. Looked up from germline, CDR1 is LNHDA and CDR2 is SQIVND (reference sequence). Trimming cost V 3 bases and J 0 bases, with 11 bases left between them. The CDR3 covers 15 residues. This CDR3 reads CASSIGGSSNYGYTF. The CDR3 DNA sequence: TGTGCCAGTAGTATCGGAGGCAGTTCTAACTATGGCTACACCTTC.

This clonotype came up a few times. The chain couples TRBV29-1 to TRBJ2-7; D ambiguous. The germline gives CDR1 SQVTM, CDR2 ANQGSEA. The CDR3 spans 13 residues. V lost 7 bases, J lost 1 base, and 14 bases lay in between. The DNA of the CDR3 is TGCAGCGCCAAATCGGGTTTTTCCTACGAGCAGTACTTC. Translating it yields CSAKSGFSYEQYF.

This clonotype was recorded a few times. The J gene is TRBJ1-1, the V gene TRBV29-1; possibly TRBD1 for D (6 bases). This CDR3 has 12 amino acids. V lost 2 bases, J lost 6 bases, and 10 bases lay in between. In germline, CDR1 is SQVTM, CDR2 ANQGSEA. CDR3 bases: TGCAGCGTTGAAAGGGGGAAGGCTGAAGCTTTCTTT. It yields the protein CSVERGKAEAFF.

The V gene is TRBV20-1, the J gene TRBJ2-5; 9 bases align to TRBD2. Trimming took 5 bases from V and 5 from J; bases not matched to a gene: 12. The germline V gene has CDR1 DFQATT and CDR2 SNEGSKA (reference sequence). The length of the CDR3 is 15 residues. The CDR3 DNA sequence: TGCAGTGCTGGTCCTACGGCGGGGGGGCGGGAGACCCAGTACTTC. Translated, it gives CSAGPTAGGRETQYF.

J is TRBJ2-7 and V is TRBV9; D gene uncertain. This CDR3 is 15 amino acids long. Trimming took 0 bases from V and 2 from J, leaving 12 bases between them. In germline, CDR1 is SGDLS, CDR2 YYNGEE. CDR3 nucleotide sequence: TGTGCCAGCAGCGTAGGGTCGCAAGGCGCCTACGAGCAGTACTTC. Translating gives CASSVGSQGAYEQYF.

The chain joins TRBV6-2 or TRBV6-3 to TRBJ2-7; 9 nucleotides agree with TRBD2. Germline lookup yields CDR1 MNHEY and CDR2 SVGEGT. The junction had 6 bases not matched to a gene; V was cut back by 2 bases and J by 4 bases. This CDR3 contains 15 residues. CDR3 bases: TGTGCCAGCAGTTACCACCTAGCGGGATCTTACGAGCAGTACTTC. This codes for CASSYHLAGSYEQYF.